This TCR beta chain derives from a study of blood T cell repertoires in COVID-19. V dropped 0 bases and J dropped 7; count of bases not matched to a gene: 6. Germline CDR1 is LGHDT and CDR2 is YNNKEL (reference sequence). There are 15 residues in the CDR3. Participants were aged roughly 18 to 95 years, lived in 20 to 25 US areas, and enrolled virtually. Participants had their cohort set by participant-reported clinical history. Produced via immunoSEQ multiplex PCR; TCRdb's table is partial and in-frame only. The sample carries 200,000 or so clones, approximately 80% recorded once. The material sequenced was PBMCs or T cells enriched from blood (not recorded which). The source is a woman in her thirties or forties with acute COVID-19. The V and J genes are TRBV3-1 (or the pseudogene TRBV3-2) and TRBJ1-5; 7 positions agree with TRBD1. CDR3 in amino acids: CASSQDRQGFQPQHF. Written as DNA, the CDR3 is TGTGCCAGCAGCCAAGATCGACAGGGATTCCAGCCCCAGCATTTT.